Presented here are 18 T cell receptor beta chains from one specimen sequenced in a study of shared clonotypes between healthy human individuals. Measured with immunoSEQ multiplex PCR; TCRdb has only the in-frame clones, and not every one. This table has hundreds of thousands of clones, around four fifths appearing once. Sequenced input: memory CD4+ T cells sorted from blood. Subset specified: CD45RA-negative fraction. All receptors derive from a woman in her 30s in good health.

This chain joins TRBV10-3 and TRBJ2-3; D is undetermined. From germline, CDR1 is ENHRY and CDR2 SYGVKD. The CDR3 runs to 15 residues. Trimming pared 0 bases from V and 0 bases from J, leaving 7 bases between. CDR3 residues: CAISESGQSTDTQYF. The CDR3 nucleotides are TGTGCCATCAGTGAGTCGGGCCAAAGCACAGATACGCAGTATTTT.

This clone was counted ten times or more. This rearrangement joins TRBV6-5 to TRBJ1-5; no definite D call. The CDR3 is 15 amino acids. Looked up from germline, CDR1 is MNHEY and CDR2 is SVGAGI. Trimming took off 4 bases at V and 6 bases at J, with 16 bases between the two ends. The CDR3 sequence: CASSSITRAGQPQHF. The DNA of the CDR3 is TGTGCCAGCAGTTCCATAACACGGGCCGGTCAGCCCCAGCATTTT.

The chain combines TRBV28 with TRBJ2-1, with D maybe TRBD2 (5 bases). V lost 3 bases to trimming and J lost 10 bases, with 28 bases between them. Germline CDR1 is MDHEN and CDR2 is SYDVKM. The CDR3 length is 18 residues. This CDR3 is CASSFFRPRNSVAREQFF. The CDR3 DNA sequence: TGTGCCAGCAGTTTCTTCAGACCCCGGAATAGCGTAGCCCGCGAGCAGTTCTTC.

The chain employs TRBV27 and TRBJ2-1, with 8 bases fitting TRBD2. Trimming removed 0 bases from V and 8 bases from J; junction bases left unmatched: 9. CDR3 size: 16 residues. CDR1 is MNHEY, CDR2 SMNVEV, per germline (reference sequence). CDR3 amino acids: CASSLSISGGLHEQFF. The CDR3 coding sequence is TGTGCCAGCAGTTTATCTATAAGCGGGGGTCTGCATGAGCAGTTCTTC.

As concerns this clone: The same CDR3 can be traced to other DNA sequences in this sample. The CDR3 here is CASSRTSGPYNEQFF. CDR3 in DNA: TGTGCCAGTAGTCGGACTAGCGGACCCTACAATGAGCAGTTCTTC. This chain links TRBV19 with TRBJ2-1, with 10 bases that match TRBD2. After removal of 5 bases from V and 2 bases from J, the junction contained 3 bases not matched to a gene. This CDR3 contains 15 residues. In germline, CDR1 is LNHDA, CDR2 SQIVND (reference sequence).

This chain connects TRBV5-1 to TRBJ1-4; maybe TRBD1 (6 bases). CDR3 size: 16 residues. V was pared by 4 bases and J by 7 bases, with 20 bases between. Germline V lookup: CDR1 SGHRS, CDR2 YFSETQ. The CDR3 spells CASSPRGALEGEKLFF. The CDR3 DNA follows: TGCGCCAGCAGCCCTAGGGGGGCTCTTGAGGGTGAAAAACTGTTTTTT. Drawing the rest from reference TRBV5-1 and TRBJ1-4, the complete variable domain is KAGVTQTPRYLIKTRGQQVTLSCSPISGHRSVSWYQQTPGQGLQFLFEYFSETQRNKGNFPGRFSGRQFSNSRSEMNVSTLELGDSALYLCASSPRGALEGEKLFFGSGTQLSVL.

J is TRBJ2-1 and V is TRBV19; D is possibly TRBD1 (6 bases). Trimming removed 6 bases at V and 4 bases at J, with 10 bases between. Germline V gene lookup returns CDR1 LNHDA and CDR2 SQIVND (reference sequence). The CDR3 consists of 13 residues. The CDR3 spells CASSMGQYNEQFF. In DNA, the CDR3 is TGTGCCAGTAGCATGGGACAATACAATGAGCAGTTCTTC.

The V and J genes are TRBV6-4 and TRBJ2-1; 8 bases match TRBD1. The CDR3 is made up of 13 amino acids. Unmatched junction bases numbered 5, after V lost 6 bases and J lost 7 bases. Germline CDR1 is MRHNA and CDR2 is SNTAGT. The CDR3: CASRGQAGNEQFF. The CDR3 bases are TGTGCCAGCAGGGGACAGGCGGGGAATGAGCAGTTCTTC.

V gene TRBV7-6 combines with J gene TRBJ2-7; 13 bases match TRBD2. The CDR3 has 16 amino acids. Trimming removed 5 bases from V and 6 bases from J; junction bases left unmatched: 10. Germline lookup yields CDR1 SGHVS and CDR2 FNYEAQ. The CDR3 sequence is CASSTGTSGNMGEQYF. CDR3 in DNA: TGTGCCAGCAGCACCGGGACTAGCGGGAATATGGGCGAGCAGTACTTC. The full variable domain, its missing parts supplied by reference TRBV7-6 and TRBJ2-7, is GAGVSQSPRYKVTKRGQDVALRCDPISGHVSLYWYRQALGQGPEFLTYFNYEAQQDKSGLPNDRFSAERPEGSISTLTIQRTEQRDSAMYRCASSTGTSGNMGEQYFGPGTRLTVT.

The chain joins TRBV6-5 to TRBJ2-5; D gene unclear. The CDR3 is made up of 12 amino acids. V lost 6 bases, J lost 4 bases, and 9 bases lay in between. Germline CDR1 is MNHEY and CDR2 is SVGAGI. The CDR3 loop is CASSGPRETQYF. CDR3 sequence (DNA): TGTGCCAGCAGCGGACCTCGAGAGACCCAGTACTTC.

V gene TRBV5-3 combines with J gene TRBJ2-2; D gene ambiguous. TRBV5-3 counts as an open reading frame of uncertain function. V was cut by 2 bases and J by 5 bases, with 13 bases left in between. CDR3 length: 15 residues. The CDR3 coding sequence is TGTGCCAGAAGCTTTCACTCAATTGGGACCGGGGAGCTGTTTTTT. Its translation is CARSFHSIGTGELFF.

As concerns this clone: The sample holds other DNA sequences that translate to the same CDR3. The chain carries TRBV28 and TRBJ2-7, with 11 bases fitting TRBD2. Germline-derived CDR1 and CDR2 are MDHEN and SYDVKM. V was pared by 5 bases and J by 2 bases, with 5 bases of the junction left unmatched. The CDR3 runs 15 residues. CDR3 DNA: TGTGCCAGCAGTCCAACTAGCGGGGGAACCTACGAGCAGTACTTC. This sequence encodes CASSPTSGGTYEQYF.

The genes are TRBV25-1 and TRBJ2-2; D is ambiguous. The V end lost 3 bases, the J end lost 2 bases, and 4 bases lay between the germline ends. The CDR3 has 13 amino acids. Germline CDR1 MGHDK, CDR2 SYGVNS. CDR3 loop: CASSDPNTGELFF. CDR3 sequence (DNA): TGTGCCAGCAGTGATCCCAACACCGGGGAGCTGTTTTTT.

The J gene is TRBJ2-2, the V gene TRBV30, with TRBD2 identical over 11 bases. This CDR3 contains 15 residues. Germline V gives CDR1 GTSNPN, CDR2 SVGIG (reference sequence). Unmatched junction bases numbered 3, after V lost 5 bases and J lost 1 base. CDR3 bases: TGTGCCTGGGCTGGACTAGCGGGGAACACCGGGGAGCTGTTTTTT. Encoded protein: CAWAGLAGNTGELFF.

The V call is TRBV25-1, the J call TRBJ2-7, with 8 bases aligning to TRBD2. In germline, CDR1 is MGHDK, CDR2 SYGVNS. This CDR3 spans 13 amino acids. V shed 4 bases, J shed 7 bases, and the junction held 6 bases outside the gene matches. The CDR3: CASSVTGGVEQYF. The CDR3 DNA is TGTGCCAGCAGTGTTACGGGAGGGGTTGAGCAGTACTTC.

The gene calls are TRBV2 and TRBJ1-2; no definite D call. CDR3 length equals 13 residues. V gave up 5 bases and J gave up 6 bases, with 13 bases separating them. In germline, CDR1 is SNHLY, CDR2 FYNNEI. In DNA, the CDR3 is TGTGCCAGCAGTTTCGAACAGTCGGATGGCTACACCTTC. Translating gives CASSFEQSDGYTF. Looking up the rest from reference TRBV2 and TRBJ1-2 gives the full variable domain: EPEVTQTPSHQVTQMGQEVILRCVPISNHLYFYWYRQILGQKVEFLVSFYNNEISEKSEIFDDQFSVERPDGSNFTLKIRSTKLEDSAMYFCASSFEQSDGYTFGSGTRLTVV.

V and J are TRBV25-1 and TRBJ2-7; D is unclear. Germline V gene lookup returns CDR1 MGHDK and CDR2 SYGVNS. V lost 0 bases, J lost 5 bases, and 11 bases lay in between. The CDR3 has 14 amino acids. CDR3 sequence (DNA): TGTGCCAGCAGTGAATATCAGTTTTCGGACGAGCAGTACTTC. Its protein product is CASSEYQFSDEQYF.

The V and J genes are TRBV4-1 and TRBJ2-7; 11 bases align to TRBD2. V was pared by 1 base and J by 3 bases, with 8 bases of the junction left unmatched. The CDR3 sequence is 17 residues long. Germline lookup yields CDR1 MGHRA and CDR2 YSYEKL. CDR3 region: CASSQAVASGRHYEQYF. The DNA of the CDR3 is TGCGCCAGCAGCCAAGCGGTGGCTAGCGGGAGGCACTACGAGCAGTACTTC.